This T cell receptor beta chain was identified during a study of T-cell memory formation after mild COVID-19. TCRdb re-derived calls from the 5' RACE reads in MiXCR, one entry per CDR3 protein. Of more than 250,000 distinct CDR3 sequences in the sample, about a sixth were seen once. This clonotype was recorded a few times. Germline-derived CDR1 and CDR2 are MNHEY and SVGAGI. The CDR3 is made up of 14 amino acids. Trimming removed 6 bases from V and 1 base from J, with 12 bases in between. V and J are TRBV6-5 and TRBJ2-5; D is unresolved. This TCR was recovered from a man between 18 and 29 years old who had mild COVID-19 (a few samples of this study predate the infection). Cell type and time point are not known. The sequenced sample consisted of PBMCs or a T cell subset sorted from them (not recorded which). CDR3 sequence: CASRISPGQETQYF. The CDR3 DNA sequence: TGTGCCAGCAGGATCTCTCCAGGCCAAGAGACCCAGTACTTC.